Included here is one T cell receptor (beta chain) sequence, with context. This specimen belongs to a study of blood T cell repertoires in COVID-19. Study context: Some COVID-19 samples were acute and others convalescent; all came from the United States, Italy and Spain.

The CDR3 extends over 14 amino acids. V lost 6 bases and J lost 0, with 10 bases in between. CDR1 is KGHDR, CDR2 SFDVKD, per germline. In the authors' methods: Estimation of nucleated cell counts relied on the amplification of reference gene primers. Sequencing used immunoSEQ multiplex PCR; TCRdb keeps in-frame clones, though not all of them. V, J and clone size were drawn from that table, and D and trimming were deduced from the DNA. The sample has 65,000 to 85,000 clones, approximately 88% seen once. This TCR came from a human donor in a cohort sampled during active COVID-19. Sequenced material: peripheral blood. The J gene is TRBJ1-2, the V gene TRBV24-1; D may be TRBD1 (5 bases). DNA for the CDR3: TGTGCCACCAGTCGGGGGGGGACTAACTATGGCTACACCTTC. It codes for CATSRGGTNYGYTF.